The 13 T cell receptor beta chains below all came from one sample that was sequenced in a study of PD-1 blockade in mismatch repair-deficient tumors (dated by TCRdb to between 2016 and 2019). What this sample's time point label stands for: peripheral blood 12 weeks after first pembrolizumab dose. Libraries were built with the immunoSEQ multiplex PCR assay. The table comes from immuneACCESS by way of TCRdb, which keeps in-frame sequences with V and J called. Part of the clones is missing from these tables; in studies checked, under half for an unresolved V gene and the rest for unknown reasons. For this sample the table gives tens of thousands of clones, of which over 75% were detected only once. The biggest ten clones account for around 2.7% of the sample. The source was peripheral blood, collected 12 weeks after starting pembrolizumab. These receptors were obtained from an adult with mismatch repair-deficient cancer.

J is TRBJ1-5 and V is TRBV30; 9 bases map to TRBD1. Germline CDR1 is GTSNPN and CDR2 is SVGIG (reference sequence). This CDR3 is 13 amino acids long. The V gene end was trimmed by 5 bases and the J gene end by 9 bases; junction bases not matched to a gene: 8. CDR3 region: CAWGRDRDRPQHF. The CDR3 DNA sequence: TGTGCCTGGGGCCGGGACAGGGACCGGCCCCAGCATTTT.

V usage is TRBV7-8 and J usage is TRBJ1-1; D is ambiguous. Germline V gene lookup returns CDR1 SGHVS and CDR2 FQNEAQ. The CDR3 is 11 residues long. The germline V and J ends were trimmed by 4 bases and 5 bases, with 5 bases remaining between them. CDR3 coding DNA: TGTGCCAGCAGCTCATATACTGAAGCTTTCTTT. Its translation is CASSSYTEAFF.

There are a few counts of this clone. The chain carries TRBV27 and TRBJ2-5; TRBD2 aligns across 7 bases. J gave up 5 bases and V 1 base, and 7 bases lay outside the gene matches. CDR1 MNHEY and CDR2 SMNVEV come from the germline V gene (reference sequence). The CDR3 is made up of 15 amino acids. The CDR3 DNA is TGTGCCAGCAGTTTATGGGGCGGGAGTGGGGAGACCCAGTACTTC. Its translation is CASSLWGGSGETQYF.

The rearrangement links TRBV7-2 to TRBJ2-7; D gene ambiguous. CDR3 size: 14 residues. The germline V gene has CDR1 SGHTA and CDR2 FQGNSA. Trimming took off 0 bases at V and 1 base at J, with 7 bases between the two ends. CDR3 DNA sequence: TGTGCCAGCAGCTTAGCGCGTAATTCCTACGAGCAGTACTTC. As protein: CASSLARNSYEQYF.

The CDR3 nucleotides read TGTGCCAGCAGTTCGTACTCGGGCGGGAGCGACGAGCAGTACTTC. It yields the protein CASSSYSGGSDEQYF. The rearrangement links TRBV7-6 to TRBJ2-7; 7 nucleotides align to TRBD2. Germline V CDR1 and CDR2: SGHVS, FNYEAQ. This CDR3 has 15 residues. J lost 5 bases, V lost 6 bases, and 13 bases had no gene match.

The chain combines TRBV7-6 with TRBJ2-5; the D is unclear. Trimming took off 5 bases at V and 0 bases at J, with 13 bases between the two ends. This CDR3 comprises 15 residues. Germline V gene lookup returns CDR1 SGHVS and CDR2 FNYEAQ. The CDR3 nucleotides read TGTGCCAGCAGCCTTTCCCCGATAGACCAAGAGACCCAGTACTTC. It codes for CASSLSPIDQETQYF. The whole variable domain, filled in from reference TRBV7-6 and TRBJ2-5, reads GAGVSQSPRYKVTKRGQDVALRCDPISGHVSLYWYRQALGQGPEFLTYFNYEAQQDKSGLPNDRFSAERPEGSISTLTIQRTEQRDSAMYRCASSLSPIDQETQYFGPGTRLLVL.

The CDR3 nucleotides read TGTGCCAGCAGTGAAAACACTAGCGGGAGGGCATGGGACGAGCAGTACTTC. It codes for CASSENTSGRAWDEQYF. The chain recombines TRBV6-1 with TRBJ2-7; 13 bases align to TRBD2. V lost 2 bases to trimming and J lost 5 bases; unmatched junction nucleotides: 9. The CDR3 loop spans 17 amino acids. Per germline, CDR1 MNHNS and CDR2 SASEGT.

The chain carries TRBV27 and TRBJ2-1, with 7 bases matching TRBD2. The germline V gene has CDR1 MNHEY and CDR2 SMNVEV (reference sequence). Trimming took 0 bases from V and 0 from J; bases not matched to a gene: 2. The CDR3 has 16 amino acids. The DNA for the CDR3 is TGTGCCAGCAGTTTATCGGGCGGGAGCTCCTACAATGAGCAGTTCTTC. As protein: CASSLSGGSSYNEQFF.

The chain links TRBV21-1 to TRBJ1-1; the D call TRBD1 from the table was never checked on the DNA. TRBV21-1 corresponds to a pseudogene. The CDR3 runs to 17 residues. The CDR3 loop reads CASSKFRDRGRYTEAFF. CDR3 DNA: TGTGCCAGCAGCAAGTTCCGGGACAGGGGGCGTTACACTGAAGCTTTCTTT.

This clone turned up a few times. In DNA form, the CDR3 reads TGTGCCAGCAGCCTCAAGGATACGCAGTATTTT. Its translation: CASSLKDTQYF. The chain links TRBV11-2 to TRBJ2-3; D unclear. V dropped 5 bases and J dropped 6 bases, with 6 bases sitting between them. The CDR3 is 11 residues long. Germline V gene sequence: CDR1 SGHAT, CDR2 FQNNGV. The whole variable domain, filled in from reference TRBV11-2 and TRBJ2-3, reads EAGVAQSPRYKIIEKRQSVAFWCNPISGHATLYWYQQILGQGPKLLIQFQNNGVVDDSQLPKDRFSAERLKGVDSTLKIQPAKLEDSAVYLCASSLKDTQYFGPGTRLTVL.

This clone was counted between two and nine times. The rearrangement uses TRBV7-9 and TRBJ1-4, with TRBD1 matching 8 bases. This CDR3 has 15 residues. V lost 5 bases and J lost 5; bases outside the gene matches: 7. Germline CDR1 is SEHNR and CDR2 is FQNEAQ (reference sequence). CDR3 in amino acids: CASSPGQGGNEKLFF. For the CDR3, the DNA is TGTGCCAGCAGCCCAGGACAGGGTGGGAATGAAAAACTGTTTTTT. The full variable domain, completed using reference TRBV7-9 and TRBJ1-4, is DTGVSQNPRHKITKRGQNVTFRCDPISEHNRLYWYRQTLGQGPEFLTYFQNEAQLEKSRLLSDRFSAERPKGSFSTLEIQRTEQGDSAMYLCASSPGQGGNEKLFFGSGTQLSVL.

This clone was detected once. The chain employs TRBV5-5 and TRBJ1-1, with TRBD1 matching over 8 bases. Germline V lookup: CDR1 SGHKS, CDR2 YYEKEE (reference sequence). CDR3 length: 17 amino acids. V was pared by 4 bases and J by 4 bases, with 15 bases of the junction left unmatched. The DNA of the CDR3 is TGTGCCAGCAGCGGGAACAGGGGGGGTCTTGGGGCCACTGAAGCTTTCTTT. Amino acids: CASSGNRGGLGATEAFF.

CDR3 sequence reads: CASSPGLADSYEQYF. Here the CDR3 DNA reads TGCGCCAGCAGCCCGGGACTAGCGGACTCCTACGAGCAGTACTTC. This chain links TRBV4-1 with TRBJ2-7, with 11 bases fitting TRBD2. CDR1 and CDR2 from the germline V gene are MGHRA and YSYEKL. V lost 4 bases to trimming and J lost 0 bases; unmatched junction nucleotides: 2. CDR3 length: 15 residues.